This T cell receptor beta chain was retrieved from a study of cytomegalovirus exposure and HLA in healthy donors. Points from the study as a whole: As was reported, the classifier diagnosed cytomegalovirus status with high specificity and sensitivity. Specificity for CMV antigens was confirmed in vitro for a few of the CMV-associated chains.

Donors were drawn from the roughly 120-subject validation cohort, separate from the roughly 700-subject first cohort. As for this clone: Its antigen is undetermined.

The CDR3 length is 14 residues. Trimming took 5 bases from V and 8 from J; bases not matched to a gene: 5. Germline CDR1 is MNHNS and CDR2 is SASEGT. TCRdb's copy holds only in-frame clones and misses some; the assay was immunoSEQ multiplex PCR. This sample has around 200,000 clones; almost 90% occur once, and the top ten carry 2.9%. The sequence came from a woman aged 18-29 years in good health and CMV-seronegative. The sequenced material came from PBMCs. The chain links TRBV6-1 to TRBJ1-4; 10 nucleotides align to TRBD1. Written as DNA, the CDR3 is TGTGCCAGCAGTTTGACAGGGGGCAGGGAAAAACTGTTTTTT. This translates into CASSLTGGREKLFF.